A single sample is the source of the 18 T cell receptor beta chains below, sequenced in a study of blood T cell repertoires in COVID-19. The protocol was immunoSEQ multiplex PCR, while the TCRdb copy is restricted to in-frame clones and leaves out a portion. The sample shows about 190,000 clones, 80% to 85% of them seen only once. Input material: peripheral blood. Receptors were obtained from a human donor in a cohort sampled during active COVID-19.

The rearrangement joins TRBV19 to TRBJ2-1, with 10 bases identical to TRBD2. V shed 4 bases and J 4 bases; nucleotides not matched to a gene: 10. CDR1 is LNHDA, CDR2 SQIVND, per germline (reference sequence). CDR3 length: 17 amino acids. CDR3 DNA: TGTGCCAGTAGTACTTCAAGGACTAGCGGCCAGTACAATGAGCAGTTCTTC. This codes for CASSTSRTSGQYNEQFF.

This chain connects TRBV6-2 or TRBV6-3 to TRBJ2-3, with 8 bases aligning to TRBD2. After removal of 5 bases from V and 1 base from J, the junction contained 5 bases not matched to a gene. CDR1 is MNHEY and CDR2 is SVGEGT in the germline V gene. The CDR3 loop spans 15 amino acids. CDR3 protein: CASSLLTSGTDTQYF. CDR3 nucleotide sequence: TGTGCCAGCAGTCTTCTGACTAGCGGCACAGATACGCAGTATTTT.

The V and J genes are TRBV20-1 and TRBJ2-5, with D uncertain. CDR3 length equals 13 residues. Deletions cut 3 bases from V and 1 base from J, with 9 bases between. Germline V gives CDR1 DFQATT, CDR2 SNEGSKA (reference sequence). The CDR3 sequence is CSASLGVQETQYF. The CDR3 DNA follows: TGCAGTGCTAGTCTAGGAGTCCAAGAGACCCAGTACTTC.

The table lists this clone with a count of one. The V call is TRBV25-1, the J call TRBJ2-1; D gene ambiguous. Trimming cost V 2 bases and J 8 bases, with 4 bases left between them. The germline V gene has CDR1 MGHDK and CDR2 SYGVNS. CDR3 length: 11 residues. In DNA form, the CDR3 reads TGTGCCAGCAGTGAACGGTATGAGCAGTTCTTC. Protein sequence: CASSERYEQFF.

Only one count was recorded for this clone. V usage is TRBV6-6 and J usage is TRBJ1-1; D gene unclear. Trimming shortened V by 7 bases and J by 2 bases, and 5 bases separated the two germline ends. The germline gives CDR1 MNHNY, CDR2 SVGAGI (reference sequence). This CDR3 contains 11 residues. The CDR3 bases are TGTGCCAGCACTGTAAACACTGAAGCTTTCTTT. It yields the protein CASTVNTEAFF.

The gene calls are TRBV6-2 or TRBV6-3 and TRBJ1-5; unclear D gene. The CDR3 runs 18 residues. The V gene lost 7 bases and the J gene lost 4 bases, with 26 bases spanning the gap. Germline V gene sequence: CDR1 MNHEY, CDR2 SVGEGT. CDR3 region: CASTPPVEGQHLNQPQHF. CDR3 bases: TGTGCCAGCACCCCTCCCGTGGAGGGCCAACATCTTAATCAGCCCCAGCATTTT.

The J gene is TRBJ2-7, the V gene TRBV5-6, with 8 bases aligning to TRBD2. The V segment lost 1 base and the J segment 0 bases; nucleotides outside the gene matches: 3. The CDR3 spans 15 residues. Germline CDR1 reads SGHDT; CDR2 reads YYEEEE. The CDR3 here is CASSLSGGGSYEQYF. Written as DNA, the CDR3 is TGTGCCAGCAGCTTGTCGGGAGGGGGCTCCTACGAGCAGTACTTC.

V gene TRBV5-6 combines with J gene TRBJ1-2; possibly TRBD1 for D (6 bases). CDR3 length: 17 amino acids. The germline V and J ends were trimmed by 2 bases and 4 bases, with 21 bases remaining between them. Germline CDR1 SGHDT, CDR2 YYEEEE. CDR3 DNA: TGTGCCAGCAGCTTACCCTCAGGGGCCACAACCGCCTATGGCTACACCTTC. Its protein is CASSLPSGATTAYGYTF. The whole variable domain, remainder taken from reference TRBV5-6 and TRBJ1-2, is DAGVTQSPTHLIKTRGQQVTLRCSPKSGHDTVSWYQQALGQGPQFIFQYYEEEERQRGNFPDRFSGHQFPNYSSELNVNALLLGDSALYLCASSLPSGATTAYGYTFGSGTRLTVV.

This chain links TRBV13 with TRBJ1-2; D is ambiguous. The CDR3 consists of 15 residues. CDR1 and CDR2 from the germline V gene are PRHDT and FYEKMQ (reference sequence). V lost 5 bases to trimming and J lost 4 bases, with 17 bases between them. In nucleotides, the CDR3 is TGTGCCAGCAGCCGCCACGGCGGGAAGGTCTATGGCTACACCTTC. Encoded protein: CASSRHGGKVYGYTF. Based on the CDR3 plus reference TRBV13 and TRBJ1-2, the full variable domain is AAGVIQSPRHLIKEKRETATLKCYPIPRHDTVYWYQQGPGQDPQFLISFYEKMQSDKGSIPDRFSAQQFSDYHSELNMSSLELGDSALYFCASSRHGGKVYGYTFGSGTRLTVV.

The rearrangement joins TRBV5-5 to TRBJ2-5; the match to TRBD2 covers 9 bases. Germline CDR1 is SGHKS and CDR2 is YYEKEE (reference sequence). Trimming took 5 bases from V and 5 from J; bases not matched to a gene: 4. This CDR3 is 13 amino acids long. As DNA, the CDR3 is TGTGCCAGCAGTCCAGGACTAGCGGAGACCCAGTACTTC. It translates to CASSPGLAETQYF. Together with reference TRBV5-5 and TRBJ2-5, the CDR3 gives the full variable domain: DAGVTQSPTHLIKTRGQQVTLRCSPISGHKSVSWYQQVLGQGPQFIFQYYEKEERGRGNFPDRFSARQFPNYSSELNVNALLLGDSALYLCASSPGLAETQYFGPGTRLLVL.

The chain combines TRBV29-1 with TRBJ2-5; D possibly corresponds to TRBD2 (6 bases). This CDR3 has 12 residues. Trimming took 7 bases from V and 2 from J, leaving 11 bases between them. Per germline, CDR1 SQVTM and CDR2 ANQGSEA. The CDR3 DNA reads as TGCAGCGGGAGGGGCACTCAAGAGACCCAGTACTTC. Translation: CSGRGTQETQYF.

The rearrangement links TRBV29-1 to TRBJ2-7, with TRBD1 matching 8 bases. The CDR3 is 13 amino acids. Per germline, CDR1 SQVTM and CDR2 ANQGSEA. After removal of 8 bases from V and 2 bases from J, the junction contained 8 bases not matched to a gene. CDR3 nucleotide sequence: TGCAGCTTCCGGACAGGGTTAACCTACGAGCAGTACTTC. It codes for CSFRTGLTYEQYF.

The chain uses TRBV27 and TRBJ2-3, with 13 bases that match TRBD2. V shed 1 base, J shed 6 bases, and the junction held 13 bases outside the gene matches. Germline V gives CDR1 MNHEY, CDR2 SMNVEV (reference sequence). The CDR3 loop spans 19 amino acids. CDR3 DNA: TGTGCCAGCAGTTTATTGCGGTCAAAGACTAGCGGGAGGTTGGATACGCAGTATTTT. It yields the protein CASSLLRSKTSGRLDTQYF.

This clone has a single count. DNA for the CDR3: TGTGCCAGCAGACCGACAGGGCGCTACGAGCAGTACTTC. It codes for CASRPTGRYEQYF. This rearrangement joins TRBV27 to TRBJ2-7, with 7 bases aligning to TRBD1. Germline V CDR1 and CDR2: MNHEY, SMNVEV (reference sequence). This CDR3 comprises 13 residues. Trimming took 6 bases from V and 3 from J; bases not matched to a gene: 5.

The chain carries TRBV5-1 and TRBJ1-4, with 11 bases aligning to TRBD1. Looked up from germline, CDR1 is SGHRS and CDR2 is YFSETQ. This CDR3 has 15 amino acids. V lost 4 bases to trimming and J lost 6 bases; unmatched junction nucleotides: 5. The CDR3 reads CASSTGQGGHEKLFF. CDR3 nucleotides: TGCGCCAGCAGCACGGGACAGGGGGGTCATGAAAAACTGTTTTTT.

The V call is TRBV4-1, the J call TRBJ2-2; TRBD2 matches 16 bases. Germline CDR1 and CDR2: MGHRA and YSYEKL. The CDR3 is 20 residues long. J lost 7 bases, V lost 0 bases, and 11 bases had no gene match. The CDR3 loop is CASSQDWSGLAGGRVGELFF. For the CDR3, the DNA is TGCGCCAGCAGCCAAGATTGGTCGGGACTAGCGGGAGGGCGAGTCGGGGAGCTGTTTTTT.

This chain links TRBV10-3 with TRBJ1-2; a weak D match, TRBD1 (5 bases). V lost 4 bases and J 4 bases, leaving 10 bases between the germline ends. CDR3 length: 13 amino acids. CDR1 and CDR2 (germline): ENHRY, SYGVKD. The CDR3 region has the DNA TGTGCCATCAGTGCCGACAGCATCTATGGCTACACCTTC. Translating it yields CAISADSIYGYTF.

This clone was observed a single time. The gene calls are TRBV4-1 and TRBJ2-5, with 8 bases fitting TRBD2. Germline CDR1 is MGHRA and CDR2 is YSYEKL. V lost 1 base and J lost 1; bases outside the gene matches: 5. This CDR3 comprises 16 residues. This CDR3 reads CASSQGAGGPQETQYF. The CDR3 DNA is TGCGCCAGCAGCCAAGGGGCGGGGGGACCCCAAGAGACCCAGTACTTC.